Listed below are T cell receptor beta chains from one sample, sequenced in a study of blood T cell repertoires in COVID-19. The protocol was immunoSEQ multiplex PCR, while the TCRdb copy is restricted to in-frame clones and leaves out a portion. Of about 340,000 clones listed, roughly 90% were seen once; the top ten hold about 18%. Sequencing used PBMCs or T cells enriched from blood (not recorded which). Receptor source: a woman in her 30s who had recovered from COVID-19. Each CDR3 is given with its conserved first and last residue. The D gene is left open where the match is weak. The size field is filled for only some rows; it gives once, few, many or a size class.

TRBJ2-3	once	TRBV27	-	CASSLSFGRGTVDTQYF	TGTGCCAGCAGTTTATCGTTCGGGAGGGGGACAGTAGATACGCAGTATTTT
TRBJ1-4	-	TRBV3-1/TRBV3-2	TRBD1	CASSFSGTGYVLFF	TGTGCCAGCAGCTTCTCCGGGACAGGGTACGTGCTGTTTTTT
TRBJ1-5	-	TRBV3-1/TRBV3-2	TRBD1	CASSQRIPGTGYSNQPQHF	TGTGCCAGCAGCCAACGAATCCCCGGGACAGGGTATAGCAATCAGCCCCAGCATTTT
TRBJ2-4	-	TRBV5-1	TRBD1	CASSWGQGLVAKNIQYF	TGCGCCAGCAGCTGGGGACAGGGGCTAGTAGCCAAAAACATTCAGTACTTC
TRBJ1-1	once	TRBV11-3	-	CASGQTGRNTEAFF	TGTGCCAGCGGTCAGACAGGAAGGAACACTGAAGCTTTCTTT
TRBJ1-5	-	TRBV28	-	CASSDRGYRVVNQPQHF	TGTGCCAGCAGTGACCGGGGGTACCGCGTGGTCAATCAGCCCCAGCATTTT
TRBJ2-2	-	TRBV7-2	TRBD2	CASSPLALNTGELFF	TGTGCCAGCAGTCCACTAGCGCTGAACACCGGGGAGCTGTTTTTT
TRBJ2-1	-	TRBV7-3	TRBD2	CASSPGGDYNEQFF	TGTGCCAGCAGCCCCGGGGGGGATTACAATGAGCAGTTCTTC
TRBJ2-1	-	TRBV6-5	-	CASRSANEQFF	TGTGCCAGCAGGAGCGCCAATGAGCAGTTCTTC
TRBJ2-3	once	TRBV7-6	TRBD1	CASSLGGGAADTQYF	TGTGCCAGCAGCTTAGGAGGGGGCGCGGCAGATACGCAGTATTTT
TRBJ1-2	-	TRBV5-4	TRBD1	CASSLGGTAANYGYTF	TGTGCCAGCAGCTTGGGAGGGACAGCAGCCAACTATGGCTACACCTTC
TRBJ1-1	-	TRBV28	-	CACKGGWNTEAFF	TGTGCCTGTAAGGGGGGGTGGAACACTGAAGCTTTCTTT
TRBJ1-2	few	TRBV4-1	TRBD1	CASSQERRQGVGYTF	TGCGCCAGCAGCCAAGAGAGGCGACAGGGGGTCGGCTACACCTTC
TRBJ1-1	-	TRBV19	-	CASTPLTGGEAFF	TGTGCCAGTACCCCACTCACTGGCGGAGAAGCTTTCTTT
TRBJ2-1	-	TRBV4-2	TRBD2	CASSLSGRTDNEQFF	TGTGCCAGCAGCCTGAGCGGGAGGACTGACAATGAGCAGTTCTTC
TRBJ2-1	-	TRBV27	TRBD1	CASISGQGAYNEQFF	TGTGCCAGCATCTCAGGACAGGGGGCCTACAATGAGCAGTTCTTC